This TCR beta chain is from a study of blood T cell repertoires in COVID-19. Study overall: Material from acute and convalescent COVID-19 was sourced from the United States, Italy and Spain. The cDNA or gDNA used as material had been derived from T cells, B-cell-depleted T cells, or PBMCs.

The CDR3 loop spans 13 amino acids. CDR1 is SGHAT and CDR2 is FQNNGV in the germline V gene. V gave up 5 bases and J gave up 2 bases, with 9 bases separating them. Per the original methods: Using reference gene primer amplification, nucleated cell counts were estimated. TCRdb's copy holds only in-frame clones and misses some; the assay was immunoSEQ multiplex PCR. The DNA gave D and trimming, while V, J and clone size come from that table. This table has about 140,000 clones, about 86% appearing once. Sequences were obtained from peripheral blood. The chain links TRBV11-2 to TRBJ2-5, with D hard to call. This receptor was obtained from a woman in her fifties or sixties with acute or convalescent COVID-19. The DNA of the CDR3 is TGTGCCAGCAGCCAGGCGAAGCAAGAGACCCAGTACTTC. This codes for CASSQAKQETQYF.